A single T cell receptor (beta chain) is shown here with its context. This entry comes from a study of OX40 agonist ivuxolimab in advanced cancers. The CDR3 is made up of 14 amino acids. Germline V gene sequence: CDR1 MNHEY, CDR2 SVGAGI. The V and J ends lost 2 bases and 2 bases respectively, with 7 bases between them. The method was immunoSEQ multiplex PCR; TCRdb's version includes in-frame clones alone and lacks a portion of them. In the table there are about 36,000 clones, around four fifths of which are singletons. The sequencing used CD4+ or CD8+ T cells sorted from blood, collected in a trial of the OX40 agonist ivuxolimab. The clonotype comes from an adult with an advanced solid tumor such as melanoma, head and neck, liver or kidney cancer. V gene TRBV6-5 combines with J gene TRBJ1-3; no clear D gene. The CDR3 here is CASSYGFTGNTIYF. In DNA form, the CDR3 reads TGTGCCAGCAGTTACGGGTTTACTGGAAACACCATATATTTT.